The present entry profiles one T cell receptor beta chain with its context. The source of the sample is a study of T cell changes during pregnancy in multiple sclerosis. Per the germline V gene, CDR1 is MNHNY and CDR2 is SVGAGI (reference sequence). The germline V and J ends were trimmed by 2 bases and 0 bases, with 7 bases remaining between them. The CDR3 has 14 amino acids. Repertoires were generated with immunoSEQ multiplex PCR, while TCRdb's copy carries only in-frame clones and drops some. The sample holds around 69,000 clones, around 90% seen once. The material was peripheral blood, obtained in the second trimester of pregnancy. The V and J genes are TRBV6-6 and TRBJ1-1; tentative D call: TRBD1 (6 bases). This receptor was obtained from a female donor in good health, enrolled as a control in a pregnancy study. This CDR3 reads CASSYRTVNTEAFF. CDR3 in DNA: TGTGCCAGCAGTTACCGGACAGTGAACACTGAAGCTTTCTTT.